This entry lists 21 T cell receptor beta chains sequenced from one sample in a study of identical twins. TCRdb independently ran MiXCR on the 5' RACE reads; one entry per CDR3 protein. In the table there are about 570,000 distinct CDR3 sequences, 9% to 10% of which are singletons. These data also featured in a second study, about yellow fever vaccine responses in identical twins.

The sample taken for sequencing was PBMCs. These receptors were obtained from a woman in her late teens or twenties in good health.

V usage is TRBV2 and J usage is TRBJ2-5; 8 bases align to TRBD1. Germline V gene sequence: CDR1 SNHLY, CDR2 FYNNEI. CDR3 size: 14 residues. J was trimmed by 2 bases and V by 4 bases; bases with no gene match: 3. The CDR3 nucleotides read TGTGCCAGCAGTGGGGACAGGCTGCAAGAGACCCAGTACTTC. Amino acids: CASSGDRLQETQYF.

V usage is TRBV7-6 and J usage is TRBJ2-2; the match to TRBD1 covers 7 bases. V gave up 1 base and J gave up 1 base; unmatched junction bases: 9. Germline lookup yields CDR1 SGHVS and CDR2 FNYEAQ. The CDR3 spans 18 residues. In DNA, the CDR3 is TGTGCCAGCAGCTTAGTGGTAGGGACAGTGGGGAACACCGGGGAGCTGTTTTTT. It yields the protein CASSLVVGTVGNTGELFF.

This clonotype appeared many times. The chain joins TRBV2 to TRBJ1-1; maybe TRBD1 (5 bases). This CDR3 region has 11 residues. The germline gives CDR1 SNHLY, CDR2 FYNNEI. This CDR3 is CAGDRVTEAFF. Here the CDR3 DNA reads TGTGCTGGAGACAGAGTCACTGAAGCTTTCTTT.

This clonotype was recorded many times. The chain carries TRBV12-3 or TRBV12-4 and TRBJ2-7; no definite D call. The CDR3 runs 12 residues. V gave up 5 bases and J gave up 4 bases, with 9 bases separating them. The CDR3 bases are TGTGCCAGCAGTGAACTGGGATACGAGCAGTACTTC. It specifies CASSELGYEQYF.

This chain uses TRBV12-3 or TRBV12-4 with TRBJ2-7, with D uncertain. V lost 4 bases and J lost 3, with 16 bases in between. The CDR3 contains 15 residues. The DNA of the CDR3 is TGTGCCAGCAGTTATCGGCAGGCTCTTAACTACGAGCAGTACTTC. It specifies CASSYRQALNYEQYF.

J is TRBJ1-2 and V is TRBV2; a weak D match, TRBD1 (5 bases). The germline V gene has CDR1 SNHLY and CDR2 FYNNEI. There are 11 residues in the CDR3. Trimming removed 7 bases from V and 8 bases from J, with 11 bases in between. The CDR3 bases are TGTGCCAGCACGTCAAGGGACGGCTACACCTTC. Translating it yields CASTSRDGYTF.

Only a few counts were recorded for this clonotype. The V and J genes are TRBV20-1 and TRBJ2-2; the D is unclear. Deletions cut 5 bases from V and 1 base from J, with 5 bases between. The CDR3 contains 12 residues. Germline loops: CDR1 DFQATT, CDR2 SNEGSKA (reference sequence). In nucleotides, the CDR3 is TGCAGTGCTGCCGGGAACACCGGGGAGCTGTTTTTT. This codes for CSAAGNTGELFF.

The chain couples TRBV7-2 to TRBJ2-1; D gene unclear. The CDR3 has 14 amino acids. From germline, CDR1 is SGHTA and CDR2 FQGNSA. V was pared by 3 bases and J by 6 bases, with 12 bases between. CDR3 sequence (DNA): TGTGCCAGCAGCTTGGAGATCTTTGTCAATGAGCAGTTCTTC. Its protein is CASSLEIFVNEQFF.

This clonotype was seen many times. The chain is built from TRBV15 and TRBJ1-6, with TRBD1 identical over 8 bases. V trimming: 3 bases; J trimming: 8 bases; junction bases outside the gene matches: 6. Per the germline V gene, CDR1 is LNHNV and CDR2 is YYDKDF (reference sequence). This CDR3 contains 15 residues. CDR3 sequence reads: CATSREDRVYSPLHF. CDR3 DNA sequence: TGTGCCACCAGCAGGGAGGACAGGGTGTATTCACCCCTCCACTTT.

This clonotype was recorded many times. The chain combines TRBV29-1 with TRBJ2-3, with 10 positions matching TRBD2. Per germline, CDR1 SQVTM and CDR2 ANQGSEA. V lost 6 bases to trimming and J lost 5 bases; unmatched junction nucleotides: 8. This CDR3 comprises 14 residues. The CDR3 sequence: CSVAQRGGQDTQYF. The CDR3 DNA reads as TGCAGCGTGGCCCAGCGGGGGGGCCAAGATACGCAGTATTTT.

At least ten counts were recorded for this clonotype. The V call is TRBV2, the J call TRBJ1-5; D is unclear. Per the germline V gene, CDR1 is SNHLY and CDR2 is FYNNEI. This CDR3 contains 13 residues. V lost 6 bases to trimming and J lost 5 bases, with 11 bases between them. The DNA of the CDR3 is TGTGCCAGCAGGACTACTTGGGATCAGCCCCAGCATTTT. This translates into CASRTTWDQPQHF.

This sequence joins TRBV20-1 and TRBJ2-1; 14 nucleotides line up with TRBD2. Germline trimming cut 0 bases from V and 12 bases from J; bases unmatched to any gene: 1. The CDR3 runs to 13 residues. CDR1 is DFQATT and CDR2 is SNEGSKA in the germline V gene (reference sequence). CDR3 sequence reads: CSARDGTSGRQFF. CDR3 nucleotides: TGCAGTGCTAGAGACGGGACTAGCGGGAGGCAGTTCTTC.

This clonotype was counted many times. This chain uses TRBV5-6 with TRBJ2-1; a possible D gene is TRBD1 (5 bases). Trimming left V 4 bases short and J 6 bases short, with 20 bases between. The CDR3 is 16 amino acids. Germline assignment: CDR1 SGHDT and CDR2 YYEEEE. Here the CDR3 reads CASSAVGQVAGNEQFF. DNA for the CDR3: TGTGCCAGCAGCGCGGTAGGACAAGTCGCAGGCAATGAGCAGTTCTTC.

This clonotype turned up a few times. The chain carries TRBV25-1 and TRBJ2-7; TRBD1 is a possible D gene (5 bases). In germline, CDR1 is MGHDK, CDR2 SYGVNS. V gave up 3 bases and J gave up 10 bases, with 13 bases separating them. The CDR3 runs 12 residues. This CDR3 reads CASSEDNVPQYF. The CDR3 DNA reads TGTGCCAGCAGTGAGGACAATGTACCCCAGTACTTC.

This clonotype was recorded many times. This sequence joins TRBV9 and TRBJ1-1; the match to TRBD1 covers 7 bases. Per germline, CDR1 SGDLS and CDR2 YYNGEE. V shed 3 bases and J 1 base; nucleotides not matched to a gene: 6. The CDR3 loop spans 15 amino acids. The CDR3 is CASSAPRGRNTEAFF. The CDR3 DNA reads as TGTGCCAGCAGCGCCCCGAGGGGGCGGAACACTGAAGCTTTCTTT. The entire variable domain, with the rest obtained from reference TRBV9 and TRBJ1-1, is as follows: DSGVTQTPKHLITATGQRVTLRCSPRSGDLSVYWYQQSLDQGLQFLIQYYNGEERAKGNILERFSAQQFPDLHSELNLSSLELGDSALYFCASSAPRGRNTEAFFGQGTRLTVV.

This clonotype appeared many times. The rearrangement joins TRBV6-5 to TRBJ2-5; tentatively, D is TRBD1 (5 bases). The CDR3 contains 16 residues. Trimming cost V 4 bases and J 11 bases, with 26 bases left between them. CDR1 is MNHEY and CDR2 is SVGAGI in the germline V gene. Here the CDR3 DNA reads TGTGCCAGCAGTTTCGCTAATCAGGGAACCAAGACATCTCAGTACTTC. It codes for CASSFANQGTKTSQYF.

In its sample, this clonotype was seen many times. The chain's CDR3 is CSVGAGSSYNEQFF. CDR3 sequence (DNA): TGCAGCGTTGGGGCGGGGTCGTCCTACAATGAGCAGTTCTTC. The V gene is TRBV29-1, the J gene TRBJ2-1; maybe TRBD2 (6 bases). Deletions cut 4 bases from V and 1 base from J, with 11 bases between. The CDR3 covers 14 residues. The germline CDR1 and CDR2 sequences are SQVTM and ANQGSEA.

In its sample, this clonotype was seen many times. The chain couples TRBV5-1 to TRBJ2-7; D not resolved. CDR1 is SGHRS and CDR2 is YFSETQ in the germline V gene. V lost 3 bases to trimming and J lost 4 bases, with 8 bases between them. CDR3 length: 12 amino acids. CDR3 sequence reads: CASSSAGYEQYF. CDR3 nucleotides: TGCGCCAGCAGCTCGGCCGGATACGAGCAGTACTTC.

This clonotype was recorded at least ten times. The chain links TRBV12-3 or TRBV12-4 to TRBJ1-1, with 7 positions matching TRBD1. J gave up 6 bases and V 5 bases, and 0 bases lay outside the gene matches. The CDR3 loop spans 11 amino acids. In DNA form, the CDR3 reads TGTGCCAGCAGTCAGGGGGCTGAAGCTTTCTTT. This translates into CASSQGAEAFF.

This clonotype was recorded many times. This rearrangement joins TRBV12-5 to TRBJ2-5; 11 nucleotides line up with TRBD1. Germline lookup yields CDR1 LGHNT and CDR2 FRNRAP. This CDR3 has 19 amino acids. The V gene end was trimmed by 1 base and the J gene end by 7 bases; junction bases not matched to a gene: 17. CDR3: CASGLALYGQGAGEGTQYF. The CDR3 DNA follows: TGTGCTAGTGGTTTGGCCCTCTATGGACAGGGGGCTGGGGAGGGGACCCAGTACTTC.

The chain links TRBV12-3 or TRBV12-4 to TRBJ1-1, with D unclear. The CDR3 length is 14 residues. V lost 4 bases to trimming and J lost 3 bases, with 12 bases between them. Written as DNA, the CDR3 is TGTGCCAGCAGTTCCGGGCTCCGGGACACTGAAGCTTTCTTT. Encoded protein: CASSSGLRDTEAFF.